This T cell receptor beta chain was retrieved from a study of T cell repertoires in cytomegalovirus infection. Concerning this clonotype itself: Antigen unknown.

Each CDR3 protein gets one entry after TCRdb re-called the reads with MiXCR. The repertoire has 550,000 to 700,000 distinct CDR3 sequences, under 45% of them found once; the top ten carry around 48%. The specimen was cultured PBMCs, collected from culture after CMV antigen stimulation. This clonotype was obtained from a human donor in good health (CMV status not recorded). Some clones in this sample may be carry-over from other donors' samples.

Written as DNA, the CDR3 is TGTGCCAGCAGCGGTAGCGGGAGCTCCTACAATGAGCAGTTCTTC. Amino acid sequence: CASSGSGSSYNEQFF. The V gene is TRBV7-4, the J gene TRBJ2-1, with 9 positions matching TRBD2. Germline V gene data show CDR1 as SGHVT and CDR2 as SQSDAQ. Losses at the gene ends were 5 bases for V and 0 bases for J; bases not matched to a gene: 2. CDR3 length: 15 residues. The whole variable domain, remainder taken from reference TRBV7-4 and TRBJ2-1, is GAGVSQSPRYKVAKRGRDVALRCDSISGHVTLYWYRQTLGQGSEVLTYSQSDAQRDKSGRPSGRFSAERPERSVSTLKIQRTEQGDSAVYLCASSGSGSSYNEQFFGPGTRLTVL.